The 4 T cell receptor beta chains below come from one sample, sequenced in a study of T cells in Graves' hyperthyroidism and ophthalmopathy. Amplified TCR beta CDR3 regions came from RNA transcripts. Initially, a first-round RT-PCR of the TCR CDR3 employed the HTBI primer set. TCRdb re-called the multiplex PCR reads through MiXCR, storing one row per CDR3 protein. The data show about 640,000 distinct CDR3 sequences, with less than 25% seen just once and 30% to 40% held by the top ten. Sequencing was done on a sample of blood. Every receptor here comes from a young man with Graves' ophthalmopathy.

This clonotype showed up just a few times. The chain links TRBV27 to TRBJ1-5, with D hard to call. The length of the CDR3 is 15 residues. CDR1 is MNHEY, CDR2 SMNVEV, per germline (reference sequence). The germline V and J ends were trimmed by 7 bases and 1 base, with 14 bases remaining between them. CDR3 bases: TGTGCCAGCACCCCAGTTGGCGGAAGCAATCAGCCCCAGCATTTT. The encoded protein is CASTPVGGSNQPQHF.

The chain employs TRBV25-1 and TRBJ2-7; 8 bases fit TRBD2. The CDR3 has 13 amino acids. Germline V gene sequence: CDR1 MGHDK, CDR2 SYGVNS. Losses at the gene ends were 3 bases for V and 7 bases for J; bases not matched to a gene: 5. The CDR3 nucleotides are TGTGCCAGCAGTGACGGACTAGCTGGTGAGCAGTACTTC. It yields the protein CASSDGLAGEQYF.

This clonotype was seen a few times. A read error may produce the germline difference seen at one junction end. The J gene is TRBJ2-1, the V gene TRBV28; D remains ambiguous. The CDR3 is 16 residues long. The V gene's germline CDR1 is MDHEN and CDR2 SYDVKM. The CDR3 spells CASSASDIFSYNEQSF. As DNA, the CDR3 is TGTGCCAGCAGTGCGTCAGACATTTTCTCCTACAATGAGCAGTCCTTC.

V and J are TRBV4-1 and TRBJ1-2, with D tentatively TRBD1 (6 bases). CDR3 length: 16 residues. Germline V gives CDR1 MGHRA, CDR2 YSYEKL. V lost 5 bases and J lost 8, with 24 bases in between. The CDR3 nucleotides are TGCGCCAGCAGCACCAGCGTCACAGGGAAGGTCGGCGGCTACACCTTC. Residues: CASSTSVTGKVGGYTF.